This is a list of T cell receptor beta chains from one sample in a study of cytomegalovirus exposure and HLA in healthy donors. TCRdb keeps only in-frame clones here, not all; method: immunoSEQ multiplex PCR. Among about 190,000 clones, 84% were seen once, and the ten largest hold about 2.4%. Sequencing was performed on PBMCs. Every receptor here comes from a woman aged 45-65 years in good health and CMV-seropositive. Both conserved end residues are part of each CDR3. The D gene is left open where the match is weak. Size is omitted from some rows. Given values are once, few, many or a class for expanded clones.

d_call clone_size j_call v_call cdr3_nt cdr3_aa
NA NA TRBJ1-2 TRBV28 TGTGCCAGCACCCGTGGAGTCGGCTACACCTTC CASTRGVGYTF
NA NA TRBJ1-1 TRBV9 TGTGCCAGCAGCGTACTACCGAACACTGAAGCTTTCTTT CASSVLPNTEAFF
NA NA TRBJ2-3 TRBV7-2 TGTGCCGGAGTTATGATTACAGATACGCAGTATTTT CAGVMITDTQYF
TRBD2 NA TRBJ2-7 TRBV28 TGTGCCAGCAGTACTCCTAGCGGCCTAACCTACGAGCAGTACTTC CASSTPSGLTYEQYF
NA NA TRBJ1-2 TRBV7-9 TGTGCCGGCAGCTTATCCGACAGACCTATCTATGGCTACACCTTC CAGSLSDRPIYGYTF
TRBD1 NA TRBJ1-5 TRBV13 TGTGCCAGCAGCTTAGGGGACAGGGATCAGCCCCAGCATTTT CASSLGDRDQPQHF
NA NA TRBJ2-7 TRBV18 TGTGCCAGCTCACCAGCAGCCTACGAGCAGTACTTC CASSPAAYEQYF
NA NA TRBJ1-1 TRBV27 TGTGCCAGCAACCCTAGGGGAGGTGACACTGAAGCTTTCTTT CASNPRGGDTEAFF
TRBD1 NA TRBJ2-7 TRBV19 TGTGCCAGTAGCTATACAGGGGGCAACTACGAGCAGTACTTC CASSYTGGNYEQYF
TRBD1 once TRBJ2-4 TRBV6-1 TGTGCCAGCAGTGTCTTAGGGGGCTCGGCCAAAAACATTCAGTACTTC CASSVLGGSAKNIQYF
TRBD1 NA TRBJ1-2 TRBV2 TGTGCCAGCAGTGGGACAGGGGCCGCTCTAGGTGGCTACACCTTC CASSGTGAALGGYTF
TRBD2 NA TRBJ2-7 TRBV9 TGTGCCAGCAGCGTAGGGGGGGGGAGCGAGCAGTACTTC CASSVGGGSEQYF
NA NA TRBJ1-6 TRBV7-2 TGTGCCAGCAGCTTAAGGGTAAAAGCGGGAAGTTCACCCCTCCACTTT CASSLRVKAGSSPLHF
NA NA TRBJ1-1 TRBV5-1 TGCGCCAGCTTAAAGGAGGGGGGGAGAGAGGAAGCTTTCTTT CASLKEGGREEAFF
NA NA TRBJ1-5 TRBV5-3 TGTGCCAGAAGCCGGACAGTGGGCAATCAGCCCCAGCATTTT CARSRTVGNQPQHF
TRBD1 NA TRBJ2-7 TRBV10-2 TGCGCCAGCAGTGAGTCTATACACAGGGGGCCAGCCTACGAGCAGTACTTC CASSESIHRGPAYEQYF
TRBD1 NA TRBJ1-1 TRBV6-1 TGTGCCAGCAGGCCCACAGGGGGCTACACTGAAGCTTTCTTT CASRPTGGYTEAFF
TRBD2 NA TRBJ2-7 TRBV7-2 TGTGCCAGCAGCCTAACGTGGGGGGGGTACGAGCAGTACTTC CASSLTWGGYEQYF
NA NA TRBJ1-1 TRBV15 TGTGCCACCAGCACCCCAGGGCAGGGTCGGCTCACTGAAGCTTTCTTT CATSTPGQGRLTEAFF
NA NA TRBJ2-7 TRBV5-6 TGTGCCAGCAGCTCTAAAACGGGGGTCGAGCAGTACTTC CASSSKTGVEQYF
NA NA TRBJ1-1 TRBV7-9 TGTGCCAGCAGCCCGGGACACCAACCGAACACTGAAGCTTTCTTT CASSPGHQPNTEAFF
NA NA TRBJ1-1 TRBV18 TGTGCCAGCTCACCTCTCTCCCCAGACACTGAAGCTTTCTTT CASSPLSPDTEAFF